The clone carrying this T cell receptor (beta chain) was counted only a few times. Its antigen is as yet unknown. TCRdb processed the reads anew with MiXCR; each CDR3 protein has one entry. The sample shows 650,000 to 900,000 distinct CDR3 sequences, almost 30% of them seen only once. The sample belongs to a study of T cell repertoires in cytomegalovirus infection. This CDR3 has 16 amino acids. Germline V lookup: CDR1 SNHLY, CDR2 FYNNEI. V was trimmed by 0 bases and J by 4 bases, leaving 14 bases between them. Specimen: cultured CD8+ T cells from PBMCs, collected from culture after CMV antigen stimulation. The source is a human donor in good health (CMV status not recorded). Some clones in this sample may be carry-over from other donors' samples. The rearrangement links TRBV2 to TRBJ2-3; D possibly matches TRBD1 or TRBD2 (5 bases each). The CDR3 spells CASSEALGGMADTQYF. DNA of the CDR3: TGTGCCAGCAGTGAAGCGCTTGGGGGAATGGCAGATACGCAGTATTTT. Full variable domain (outside the CDR3, taken from reference TRBV2 and TRBJ2-3): EPEVTQTPSHQVTQMGQEVILRCVPISNHLYFYWYRQILGQKVEFLVSFYNNEISEKSEIFDDQFSVERPDGSNFTLKIRSTKLEDSAMYFCASSEALGGMADTQYFGPGTRLTVL.